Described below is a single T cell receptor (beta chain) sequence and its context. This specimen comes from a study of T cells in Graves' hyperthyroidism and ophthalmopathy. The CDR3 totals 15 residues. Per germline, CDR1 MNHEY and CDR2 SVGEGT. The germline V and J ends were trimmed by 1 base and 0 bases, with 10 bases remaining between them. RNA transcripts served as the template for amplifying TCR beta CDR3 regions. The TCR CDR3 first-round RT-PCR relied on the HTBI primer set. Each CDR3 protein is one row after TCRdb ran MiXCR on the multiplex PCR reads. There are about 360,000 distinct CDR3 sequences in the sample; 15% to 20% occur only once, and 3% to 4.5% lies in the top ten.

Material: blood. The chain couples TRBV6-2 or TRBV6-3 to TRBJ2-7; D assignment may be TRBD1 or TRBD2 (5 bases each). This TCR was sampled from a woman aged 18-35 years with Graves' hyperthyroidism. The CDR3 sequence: CASSYFGGSSYEQYF. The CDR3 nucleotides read TGTGCCAGCAGTTACTTTGGGGGAAGCTCCTACGAGCAGTACTTC.